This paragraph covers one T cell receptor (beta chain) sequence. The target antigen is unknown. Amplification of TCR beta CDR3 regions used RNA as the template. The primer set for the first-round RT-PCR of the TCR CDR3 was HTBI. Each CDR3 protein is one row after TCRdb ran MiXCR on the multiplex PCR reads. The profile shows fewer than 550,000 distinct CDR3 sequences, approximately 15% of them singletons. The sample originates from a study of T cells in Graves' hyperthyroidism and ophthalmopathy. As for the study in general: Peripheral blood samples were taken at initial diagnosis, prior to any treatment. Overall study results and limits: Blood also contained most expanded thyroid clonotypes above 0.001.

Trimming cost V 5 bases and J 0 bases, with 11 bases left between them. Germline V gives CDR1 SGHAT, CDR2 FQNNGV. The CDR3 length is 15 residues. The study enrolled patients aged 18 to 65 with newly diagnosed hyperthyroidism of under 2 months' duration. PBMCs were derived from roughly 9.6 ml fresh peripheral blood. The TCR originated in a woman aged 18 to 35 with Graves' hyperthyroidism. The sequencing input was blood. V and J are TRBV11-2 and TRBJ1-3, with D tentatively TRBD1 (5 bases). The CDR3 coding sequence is TGTGCCAGCAGCCCTAAGACAGACTCTGGAAACACCATATATTTT. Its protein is CASSPKTDSGNTIYF.